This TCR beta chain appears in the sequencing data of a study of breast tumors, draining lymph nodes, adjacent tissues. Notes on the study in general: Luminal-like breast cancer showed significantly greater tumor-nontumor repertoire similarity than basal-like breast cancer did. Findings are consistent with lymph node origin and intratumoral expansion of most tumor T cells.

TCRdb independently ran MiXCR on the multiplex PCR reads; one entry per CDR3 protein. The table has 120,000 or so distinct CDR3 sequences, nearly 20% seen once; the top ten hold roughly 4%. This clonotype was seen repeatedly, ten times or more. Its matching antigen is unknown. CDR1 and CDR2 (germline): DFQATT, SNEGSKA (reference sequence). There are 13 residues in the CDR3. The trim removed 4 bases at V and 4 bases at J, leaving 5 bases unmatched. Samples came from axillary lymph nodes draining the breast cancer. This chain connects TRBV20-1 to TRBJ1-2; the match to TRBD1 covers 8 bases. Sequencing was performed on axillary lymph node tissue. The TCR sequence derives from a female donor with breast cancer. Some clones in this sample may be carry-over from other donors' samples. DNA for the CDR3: TGCAGTGCTACGGGACAGGCAATCTATGGCTACACCTTC. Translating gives CSATGQAIYGYTF.